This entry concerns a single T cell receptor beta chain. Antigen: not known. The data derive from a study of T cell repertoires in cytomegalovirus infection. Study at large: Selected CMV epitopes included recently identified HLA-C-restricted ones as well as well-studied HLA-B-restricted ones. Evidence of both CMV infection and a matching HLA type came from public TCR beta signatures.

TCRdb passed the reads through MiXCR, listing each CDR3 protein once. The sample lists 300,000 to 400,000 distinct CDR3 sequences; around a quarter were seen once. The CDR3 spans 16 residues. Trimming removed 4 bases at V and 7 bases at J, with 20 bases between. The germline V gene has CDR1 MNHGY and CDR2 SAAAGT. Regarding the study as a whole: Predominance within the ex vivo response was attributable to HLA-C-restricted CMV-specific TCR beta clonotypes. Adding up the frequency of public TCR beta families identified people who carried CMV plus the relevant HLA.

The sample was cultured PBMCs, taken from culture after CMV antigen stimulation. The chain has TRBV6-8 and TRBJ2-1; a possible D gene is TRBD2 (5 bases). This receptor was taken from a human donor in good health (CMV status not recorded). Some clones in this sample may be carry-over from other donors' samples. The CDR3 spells CASSSEGGFPRNEQFF. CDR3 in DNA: TGTGCCAGCAGTTCCGAGGGCGGGTTCCCTAGGAATGAGCAGTTCTTC.